This T cell receptor beta chain came from a study of CD8+CD57+ T cells in acquired aplastic anemia. Whoever was chosen for sequencing had shown CD8+CD57+ cell expansion by flow cytometry. TCR beta VDJ and CDR3 profiles were obtained from a genomic DNA template. TCRdb analysed the reads with MiXCR anew, one entry per CDR3 protein. The sample has about 200,000 distinct CDR3 sequences, 65% seen once; the top ten hold about 60%. In its sample, this clonotype was seen many times. This clonotype was obtained from a human donor with aplastic anemia. Specimen: sorted CD4+, CD8+, or CD8+CD57+ T cells (not recorded which) from PBMCs.

This CDR3 is CASSYSGELNYNSPLHF. CDR3 nucleotide sequence: TGTGCCAGCAGTTACTCAGGGGAACTTAACTATAATTCACCCCTCCACTTT. The chain joins TRBV6-6 to TRBJ1-6; D is perhaps TRBD1 (5 bases). The CDR3 runs 17 residues. The ends were cut back, 0 bases at V and 3 bases at J, with 12 bases in the middle. Germline V gives CDR1 MNHNY, CDR2 SVGAGI (reference sequence).